This TCR beta chain derives from a study of patients and donors after allogeneic stem cell transplantation. Losses at the gene ends were 0 bases for V and 4 bases for J; bases not matched to a gene: 0. Germline V gives CDR1 LGHNA, CDR2 YSLEER. The CDR3 is made up of 13 amino acids. TCRdb re-called the RT-PCR reads through MiXCR, storing one row per CDR3 protein. Seen here are about 70,000 distinct CDR3 sequences, about 26% observed once, and the top ten hold about 26%. The sequenced sample consisted of blood, either unsorted or a sorted T cell fraction (not recorded which). The TCR originated in a human donor who was either an allogeneic HSCT recipient or a stem cell or donor lymphocyte infusion donor (not recorded which). It is not recorded whose cells these are; they may come from a transplant donor. The J gene is TRBJ2-7, the V gene TRBV4-3; 7 nucleotides line up with TRBD1. In DNA form, the CDR3 reads TGCGCCAGCAGCCAAGAACAGGGGTACGAGCAGTACTTC. It yields the protein CASSQEQGYEQYF.